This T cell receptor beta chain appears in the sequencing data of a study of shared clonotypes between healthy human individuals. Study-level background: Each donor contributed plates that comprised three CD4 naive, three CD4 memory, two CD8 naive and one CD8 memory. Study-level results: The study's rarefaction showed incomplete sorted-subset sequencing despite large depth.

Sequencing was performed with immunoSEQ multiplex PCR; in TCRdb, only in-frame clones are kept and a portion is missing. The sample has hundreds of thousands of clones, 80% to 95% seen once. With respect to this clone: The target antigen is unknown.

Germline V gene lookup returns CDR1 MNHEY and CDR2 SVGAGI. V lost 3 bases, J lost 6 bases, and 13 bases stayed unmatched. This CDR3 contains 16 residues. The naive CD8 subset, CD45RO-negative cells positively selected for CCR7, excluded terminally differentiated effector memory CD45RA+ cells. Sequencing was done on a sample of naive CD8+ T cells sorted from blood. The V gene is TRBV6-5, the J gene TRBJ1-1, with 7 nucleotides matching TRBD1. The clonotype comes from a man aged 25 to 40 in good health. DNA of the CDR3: TGTGCCAGCAGTTATCAGGTTTTGCAGGGGGTTGCTGAAGCTTTCTTT. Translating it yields CASSYQVLQGVAEAFF.